The clone carrying this TCR beta chain occurred many times. This sample's TCRbeta library carried unique molecular identifier barcodes. From the PCR reads, TCRdb called clonotypes with MiXCR, one entry per CDR3 protein. The sample yields nearly 250,000 distinct CDR3 sequences, 8.2% seen once. The sample originates from a study of T-cell reconstitution after alpha-beta-depleted transplantation in children. Germline CDR1 LNHDA, CDR2 SQIVND (reference sequence). V lost 3 bases, J lost 4 bases, and 12 bases lay in between. There are 14 residues in the CDR3. The source of this sequence is a male patient younger than 18 who had a stem cell transplant for acute lymphoblastic leukemia, so the T cells may come from the graft donor. The source material was PBMCs, mostly from graft donor cells, sampled 180 days after TCRalphabeta/CD19-depleted stem cell transplant. The rearrangement joins TRBV19 to TRBJ1-1; D possibly corresponds to TRBD1 (5 bases). The CDR3 region is CASSMFAGGTEAFF. The CDR3 region has the DNA TGTGCCAGTAGTATGTTTGCCGGGGGCACTGAAGCTTTCTTT. Supplemented by reference TRBV19 and TRBJ1-1, the full variable domain reads DGGITQSPKYLFRKEGQNVTLSCEQNLNHDAMYWYRQDPGQGLRLIYYSQIVNDFQKGDIAEGYSVSREKKESFPLTVTSAQKNPTAFYLCASSMFAGGTEAFFGQGTRLTVV.